Listed below are T cell receptor beta chains from one sample, sequenced in a study of shared clonotypes between healthy human individuals. Libraries were prepared by immunoSEQ multiplex PCR; TCRdb keeps only in-frame clonotypes and omits some of them. The sample has 2.3 million or so clones, over 85% seen once. Material for sequencing was naive CD4+ T cells from PBMCs. The receptors derive from a man between 18 and 29 years old in good health. Some clones in this sample may be carry-over from other donors' samples. Each CDR3 is given with its conserved first and last residue. Each record gives: clone size, J gene, D gene, V gene, CDR3 DNA, CDR3 protein. A D gene is named only where the DNA matches it firmly. Rows may omit the clone size; those that give it use once, few, many or a size class.

size: .; J: TRBJ1-5; D: TRBD1; V: TRBV7-8; DNA: TGTGCCAGCAGCCCCTGGACAGGGCAACAGCCCCAGCATTTT; CDR3: CASSPWTGQQPQHF
size: .; J: TRBJ2-2; D: .; V: TRBV4-1; DNA: TGCGCCAGCAGCCAGAACTACCCGAACACCGGGGAGCTGTTTTTT; CDR3: CASSQNYPNTGELFF
size: .; J: TRBJ2-3; D: .; V: TRBV28; DNA: TGTGCCAGCAGTTTTCTTAGCCGTGGGAGAAGCACAGATACGCAGTATTTT; CDR3: CASSFLSRGRSTDTQYF
size: .; J: TRBJ1-1; D: TRBD1; V: TRBV30; DNA: TGTGCCTTTAAACAGGGGATGAACACTGAAGCTTTCTTT; CDR3: CAFKQGMNTEAFF
size: .; J: TRBJ1-5; D: TRBD1; V: TRBV18; DNA: TGTGCCAGCTCGACAGGGGAAGGCCAGCCCCAGCATTTT; CDR3: CASSTGEGQPQHF
size: .; J: TRBJ2-7; D: TRBD1; V: TRBV27; DNA: TGTGCCAGCAGTTTATCGTCTGTTGGACAGGGCCCCTACGAGCAGTACTTC; CDR3: CASSLSSVGQGPYEQYF
size: .; J: TRBJ2-3; D: .; V: TRBV2; DNA: TGTGCCAGCAGCCTGTTTCGATCGCGCACTAATGTGGATACGCAGTATTTT; CDR3: CASSLFRSRTNVDTQYF
size: .; J: TRBJ2-1; D: .; V: TRBV9; DNA: TGTGCCAGCAGCGTGGACAGTCTCTACAATGAGCAGTTCTTC; CDR3: CASSVDSLYNEQFF
size: once; J: TRBJ1-4; D: .; V: TRBV2; DNA: TGTGCCAGCAGCGGAGGACGGATTCTGGGAAAACTGTTTTTT; CDR3: CASSGGRILGKLFF
size: .; J: TRBJ2-7; D: TRBD1; V: TRBV5-4; DNA: TGTGCCAGCAGCCCCCGGGACAGGGGACCCCTCGAGCAGTACTTC; CDR3: CASSPRDRGPLEQYF
size: .; J: TRBJ2-1; D: .; V: TRBV7-2; DNA: TGTGCCAGCAGGCGGGGCGGGACGCCTGGTGAGCAGTTCTTC; CDR3: CASRRGGTPGEQFF
size: .; J: TRBJ1-4; D: .; V: TRBV4-1; DNA: TGCGCCAGCAGCCAAATACGAGGGGATGGAGGTGAAAAACTGTTTTTT; CDR3: CASSQIRGDGGEKLFF
size: .; J: TRBJ2-3; D: .; V: TRBV29-1; DNA: TGCAGCGCTAGGACCGATACGCAGTATTTT; CDR3: CSARTDTQYF
size: .; J: TRBJ1-1; D: .; V: TRBV28; DNA: TGTGCCAGCAGCCCAGCCGGCTTCGGGACTGAAGCTTTCTTT; CDR3: CASSPAGFGTEAFF
size: .; J: TRBJ1-5; D: .; V: TRBV6-1; DNA: TGTGCCAGCAGTGAAGAGAGAGTATATAGCAATCAGCCCCAGCATTTT; CDR3: CASSEERVYSNQPQHF
size: .; J: TRBJ2-7; D: TRBD2; V: TRBV29-1; DNA: TGCAGCGTAAGCGGGAGTAGGGACGAGCAGTACTTC; CDR3: CSVSGSRDEQYF
size: .; J: TRBJ2-7; D: .; V: TRBV29-1; DNA: TGCAGCGTGGGGGGCCGGGCCTCCTACGAGCAGTACTTC; CDR3: CSVGGRASYEQYF
size: .; J: TRBJ1-4; D: TRBD1; V: TRBV5-1; DNA: TGCGCCAGCAGCCCAGGGGGCCCAAACGAAAAACTGTTTTTT; CDR3: CASSPGGPNEKLFF
size: .; J: TRBJ2-4; D: TRBD2; V: TRBV27; DNA: TGTGCCAGCAGTCCACCGCGGGGGACTAGCGGGAGTGTCATTCAGTACTTC; CDR3: CASSPPRGTSGSVIQYF
size: .; J: TRBJ2-7; D: .; V: TRBV27; DNA: TGTGCCAGCAGTCCGGGGGCTATGGTATACGAGCAGTACTTC; CDR3: CASSPGAMVYEQYF
size: .; J: TRBJ1-1; D: .; V: TRBV19; DNA: TGTGCCAGTAGTTTCTGGGCGGGGAACACTGAAGCTTTCTTT; CDR3: CASSFWAGNTEAFF
size: .; J: TRBJ2-7; D: TRBD1; V: TRBV2; DNA: TGTGCCAGCAGTGAGCAGGGACAGGGTTACGAGCAGTACTTC; CDR3: CASSEQGQGYEQYF
size: once; J: TRBJ2-7; D: .; V: TRBV27; DNA: TGTGCCAGCAGTTTCGCGTCCCGTAGAGAGCAGTACTTC; CDR3: CASSFASRREQYF
size: .; J: TRBJ2-3; D: TRBD2; V: TRBV6-6; DNA: TGTGCCAGCAGTTACTCTCTAGCGGATACCACAGATACGCAGTATTTT; CDR3: CASSYSLADTTDTQYF
size: .; J: TRBJ1-5; D: .; V: TRBV10-3; DNA: TGTGCCATCCAAGATCCGGGGATCAATCAGCCCCAGCATTTT; CDR3: CAIQDPGINQPQHF
size: .; J: TRBJ1-4; D: .; V: TRBV28; DNA: TGTGCCAGCAGTTTACAAGGACAAGGCTTAGAAAAACTGTTTTTT; CDR3: CASSLQGQGLEKLFF
size: .; J: TRBJ1-1; D: .; V: TRBV6-5; DNA: TGTGCCAGCACCAAAGGCGGCGCGAACACTGAAGCTTTCTTT; CDR3: CASTKGGANTEAFF
size: .; J: TRBJ1-1; D: TRBD1; V: TRBV9; DNA: TGTGCCAGCAGCGTGAGGGGGACAGGGAACACTGAAGCTTTCTTT; CDR3: CASSVRGTGNTEAFF
size: .; J: TRBJ2-7; D: .; V: TRBV2; DNA: TGTGCCACGCGCAGGCAGGCCTCACACGAGCAGTACTTC; CDR3: CATRRQASHEQYF
size: .; J: TRBJ1-2; D: .; V: TRBV7-9; DNA: TGTGCCAGCAGTCCTCCGGGGTCTCTTAACTATGGCTACACCTTC; CDR3: CASSPPGSLNYGYTF
size: .; J: TRBJ2-1; D: .; V: TRBV7-9; DNA: TGTGCCAGCAGCTTGCAGTGGGACTCAAGGAATGAGCAGTTCTTC; CDR3: CASSLQWDSRNEQFF
size: .; J: TRBJ2-4; D: .; V: TRBV2; DNA: TGTGTTTCGACTTCTCTAAACATTCAGTACTTC; CDR3: CVSTSLNIQYF
size: .; J: TRBJ1-2; D: TRBD1; V: TRBV28; DNA: TGTGCCAGCAGTTTACCGGGACAGGGGATCGCTGGCTACACCTTC; CDR3: CASSLPGQGIAGYTF
size: .; J: TRBJ2-7; D: TRBD1; V: TRBV7-9; DNA: TGTGCCAGCAGCTTCCGGGACAGGGGGCAGTTGGTCTACGAGCAGTACTTC; CDR3: CASSFRDRGQLVYEQYF
size: .; J: TRBJ2-7; D: TRBD2; V: TRBV28; DNA: TGTGCCAGCAGACTACTAGCGGGAGCCCACGAGCAGTACTTC; CDR3: CASRLLAGAHEQYF
size: .; J: TRBJ2-1; D: TRBD2; V: TRBV7-8; DNA: TGTGCCAGCAGCTTTAGCGGGAGGGGGCAGTTCTTC; CDR3: CASSFSGRGQFF
size: .; J: TRBJ1-1; D: TRBD1; V: TRBV11-2; DNA: TGTGCCAGCAGCGGGGGACAGTACTACACTGAAGCTTTCTTT; CDR3: CASSGGQYYTEAFF